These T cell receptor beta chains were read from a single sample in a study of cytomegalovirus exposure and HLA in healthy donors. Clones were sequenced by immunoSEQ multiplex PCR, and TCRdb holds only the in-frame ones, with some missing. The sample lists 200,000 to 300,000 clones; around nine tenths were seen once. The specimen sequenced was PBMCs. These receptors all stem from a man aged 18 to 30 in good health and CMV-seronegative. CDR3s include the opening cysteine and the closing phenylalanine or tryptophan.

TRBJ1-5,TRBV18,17,CASSPFAETYGNQPQHF
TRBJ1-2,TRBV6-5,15,CASTHLPGGTYGYTF
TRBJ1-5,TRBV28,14,CASSLISANQPQHF
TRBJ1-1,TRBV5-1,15,CASSLVGSRGTEAFF
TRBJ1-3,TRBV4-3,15,CASSQGPGAGNTIYF
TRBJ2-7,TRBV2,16,CASSEFPDFLSYEQYF
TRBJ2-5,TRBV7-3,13,CASSSSGGETQYF
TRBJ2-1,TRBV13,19,CASSLLGDLGSGSYNEQFF
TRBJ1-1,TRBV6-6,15,CASFLTSQMNTEAFF
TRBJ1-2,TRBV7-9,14,CASSLKTGHYGYTF
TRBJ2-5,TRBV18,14,CASSDEQVWATQYF
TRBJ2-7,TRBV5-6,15,CASSLVALRTYEQYF
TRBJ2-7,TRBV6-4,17,CASRERGGTLLAYEQYF
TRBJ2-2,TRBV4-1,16,CASSQPSGNLHGELFF
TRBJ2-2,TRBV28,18,CASSLLVWWQGSTGELFF
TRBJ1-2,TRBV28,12,CASSDAGYGYTF
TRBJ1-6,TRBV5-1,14,CASSLQGANSPLHF
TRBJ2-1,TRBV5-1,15,CASSVGLAGPNEQFF
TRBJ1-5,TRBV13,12,CASSLQDQPQHF
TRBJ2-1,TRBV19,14,CASSIGLGNNEQFF